Presented here are 29 T cell receptor beta chains from one specimen sequenced in a study of metastatic and nonmetastatic thyroid tumors. TCRdb ran MiXCR on the PCR reads. The sample contains over 25,000 clones, 15% of which appear only once. All patients were untreated before thyroid surgery. The sequenced sample was blood. These receptors were taken from a male donor with papillary thyroid cancer or a benign thyroid nodule (not recorded which). Some clones in this sample may be carry-over from other donors' samples.

This clone was counted at least ten times. This chain connects TRBV5-1 to TRBJ2-5, with D possibly called TRBD1 or TRBD2 (5 bases each). The V end was cut by 5 bases, the J end by 5 bases, with 13 bases between. The germline gives CDR1 SGHRS, CDR2 YFSETQ. The CDR3 extends over 13 amino acids. This CDR3 reads CASRPRDGETQYF. For the CDR3, the DNA is TGCGCCAGCAGACCCCGGGACGGTGAGACCCAGTACTTC.

In this sample, this clone turned up many times. The genes are TRBV20-1 and TRBJ2-7, with D perhaps matching TRBD2 (6 bases). Trimming took 5 bases from V and 9 from J, leaving 17 bases between them. CDR3 length: 12 residues. Per germline, CDR1 DFQATT and CDR2 SNEGSKA (reference sequence). CDR3 nucleotide sequence: TGCAGTGCTGATAGCGGCCGCGTCATGCAGTACTTC. Amino acid sequence: CSADSGRVMQYF.

The chain uses TRBV11-3 and TRBJ2-4; D might be TRBD2 (5 bases). The V gene's germline CDR1 is SGHNT and CDR2 YENEEA. The CDR3 totals 15 residues. Deletions cut 4 bases from V and 3 bases from J, with 13 bases between. For the CDR3, the DNA is TGTGCCAGCAGCTACGGCGGAGGTGGCAAAAACATTCAGTACTTC. Protein: CASSYGGGGKNIQYF.

This clone was counted many times. The genes are TRBV11-1 and TRBJ2-5; D uncertain. The V end lost 5 bases, the J end lost 1 base, and 8 bases lay between the germline ends. Germline V gene sequence: CDR1 SGHAT, CDR2 FQDESV (reference sequence). This CDR3 has 13 residues. This CDR3 is CASSRSTQETQYF. In DNA, the CDR3 is TGTGCCAGCAGCCGCAGCACCCAAGAGACCCAGTACTTC.

This chain joins TRBV11-2 and TRBJ2-7, with 14 bases lining up with TRBD2. The germline gives CDR1 SGHAT, CDR2 FQNNGV. CDR3 length: 15 residues. V was pared by 5 bases and J by 4 bases, with 4 bases of the junction left unmatched. CDR3 in DNA: TGTGCCAGCAGCCCGGGACTAGCGGGAGCGTACGAGCAGTACTTC. Its protein product is CASSPGLAGAYEQYF.

As regards this clone: Because the CDR3 is missing its conserved closing phenylalanine or tryptophan, this is likely a read error. The limits of the CDR3 on the DNA are not certain, so only TCRdb's listed CDR3 is given. The V call is TRBV30, the J call TRBJ2-7; TRBD1, the table's D call, lacks a check against the DNA. Including both end residues, the CDR3 is 8 amino acids long. Germline loops: CDR1 GTSNPN, CDR2 SVGIG (reference sequence). CDR3 in amino acids: CAWSVLGL.

This clone was seen repeatedly, ten times or more. The chain recombines TRBV28 with TRBJ2-1, with 9 bases aligning to TRBD1. The CDR3 is 12 amino acids. Unmatched junction bases numbered 11, after V lost 7 bases and J lost 16 bases. The germline gives CDR1 MDHEN, CDR2 SYDVKM. This CDR3 reads CASKFYGDREFF. The DNA for the CDR3 is TGTGCCAGCAAGTTTTATGGGGACAGGGAATTCTTC.

In the case of this clone: The missing conserved phenylalanine or tryptophan at the end of this CDR3 makes a read error likely. Because the CDR3's place on the DNA is in doubt, the DNA is left out and the CDR3 is given as listed by TCRdb. The rearrangement uses TRBV19 and TRBJ2-7; the table's D call, TRBD2, has no DNA check behind it. The CDR3 length equals 15 residues, ends included. The V gene's germline CDR1 is LNHDA and CDR2 SQIVND (reference sequence). The CDR3 loop is CASTPRGPYHLRAVL.

This clone was seen repeatedly, ten times or more. V usage is TRBV27 and J usage is TRBJ1-2; the match to TRBD1 covers 9 bases. Trimming cost V 7 bases and J 2 bases; bases outside gene matches: 8. The CDR3 has 15 residues. Germline assignment: CDR1 MNHEY and CDR2 SMNVEV (reference sequence). The CDR3, as DNA: TGTGCCAGCAAGGAAATGGGGACAGGGAACTATGGCTACACCTTC. It translates to CASKEMGTGNYGYTF.

Notes on this clone: A much larger clone is a single base away; this may be a read error. The chain couples TRBV29-1 to TRBJ2-2; no clear D. There are 13 residues in the CDR3. The ends were cut back, 7 bases at V and 0 bases at J, with 9 bases in the middle. Germline CDR1 reads SQVTM; CDR2 reads ANQGSEA. The DNA for the CDR3 is TGCAGCGACCGGACGCCGAACACCGGGGAGCTGTTTTTT. Its translation is CSDRTPNTGELFF.

This clone was observed a handful of times. Sequence at one end of the junction differs from germline and may be a read error. In DNA, the CDR3 is TGTGTCAGCGCCAGGACAGGGGAGTTTGGGGAGCTGTTTTTT. This translates into CVSARTGEFGELFF. The genes are TRBV6-1 and TRBJ2-2; 9 bases map to TRBD1. This CDR3 has 14 residues. Per germline, CDR1 MNHNS and CDR2 SASEGT.

This clone was seen ten or more times. The chain joins TRBV20-1 to TRBJ2-7; TRBD2 aligns across 10 bases. The germline V gene has CDR1 DFQATT and CDR2 SNEGSKA (reference sequence). The V segment lost 6 bases and the J segment 2 bases; nucleotides outside the gene matches: 4. The CDR3 length is 13 residues. CDR3 residues: CSAPTSGAYEQYF. CDR3 in DNA: TGCAGTGCCCCTACTAGCGGGGCCTACGAGCAGTACTTC.

This clone was seen many times. The V and J genes are TRBV7-3 and TRBJ2-3; TRBD2 matches 12 bases. The germline CDR1 and CDR2 sequences are SGHTA and FQGTGA. This CDR3 has 19 amino acids. Trimming cost V 5 bases and J 0 bases; bases outside gene matches: 12. This CDR3 reads CASSRSTSGGTSSTDTQYF. DNA of the CDR3: TGTGCCAGCAGCCGCTCTACTAGCGGGGGGACTTCTAGCACAGATACGCAGTATTTT.

This clone was found many times. CDR3 region: CASSLDPSVYGYTF. CDR3 nucleotides: TGTGCCAGCAGCTTAGATCCCTCGGTCTATGGCTACACCTTC. The V call is TRBV11-2, the J call TRBJ1-2; unclear D gene. The germline gives CDR1 SGHAT, CDR2 FQNNGV. The CDR3 totals 14 residues. Trimming cost V 0 bases and J 4 bases, with 9 bases left between them.

V usage is TRBV9 and J usage is TRBJ2-5; unclear D gene. This CDR3 spans 14 amino acids. V was trimmed by 3 bases and J by 4 bases, leaving 13 bases between them. Looked up from germline, CDR1 is SGDLS and CDR2 is YYNGEE. CDR3 DNA: TGTGCCAGCAGCGCCTCAGGAACAAGAGAGACCCAGTACTTC. The encoded protein is CASSASGTRETQYF.

The table lists this clone with many counts. The V call is TRBV4-2, the J call TRBJ2-1; 13 bases are shared with TRBD2. This CDR3 has 19 amino acids. Trimming at V came to 4 bases and at J to 7 bases, leaving 16 bases not matched to a gene. Germline values: CDR1 LGHNA, CDR2 YNFKEQ. This CDR3 is CASSLLGGTSGDYWNEQFF. The CDR3 region has the DNA TGTGCCAGCAGCCTCCTGGGAGGGACTAGCGGGGACTACTGGAATGAGCAGTTCTTC.

This clone was detected ten times or more. This chain's CDR3 is CASSLQVGRGAFF. The CDR3 region has the DNA TGCGCCAGCAGCCTCCAGGTTGGCCGGGGAGCTTTCTTT. This chain links TRBV4-1 with TRBJ1-1; D is unresolved. CDR1 is MGHRA, CDR2 YSYEKL, per germline. The CDR3 length is 13 residues. Trimming took 4 bases from V and 10 from J, leaving 16 bases between them.

The sample holds many counts of this clone. The chain is built from TRBV27 and TRBJ1-2; D remains ambiguous. The V and J ends lost 6 bases and 2 bases respectively, with 13 bases between them. The CDR3 runs to 14 residues. Germline CDR1 and CDR2: MNHEY and SMNVEV (reference sequence). CDR3 sequence: CASRRTTGNYGYTF. CDR3 coding DNA: TGTGCCAGCAGGAGAACGACGGGAAACTATGGCTACACCTTC.

This clone was detected only a few times. Other DNA sequences of this sample code for an identical CDR3. The rearrangement links TRBV6-8 to TRBJ2-7, with D possibly being TRBD2 (5 bases). The CDR3 sequence is 13 residues long. Germline V lookup: CDR1 MNHGY, CDR2 SAAAGT. V lost 4 bases and J lost 5, with 12 bases in between. DNA of the CDR3: TGTGCCAGCAGTTCTGGAGGCTGCCACGAGCAGTACTTC. It translates to CASSSGGCHEQYF.

This clone was counted at least ten times. Relative to the germline gene, one junction end is altered; a read error may explain this. The rearrangement uses TRBV6-1 and TRBJ1-2; maybe TRBD1 (5 bases). The CDR3 covers 13 residues. CDR1 is MNHNS and CDR2 is SASEGT in the germline V gene. This CDR3 is CASREEGLLGYTF. Written as DNA, the CDR3 is TGTGCCAGCAGGGAAGAGGGGCTGTTGGGCTACACCTTC.

This clone came up many times. The CDR3 region is CASSLQSSGNTIYF. In nucleotides, the CDR3 is TGTGCCAGCAGTCTTCAGAGCTCTGGAAACACCATATATTTT. The V call is TRBV6-2 or TRBV6-3, the J call TRBJ1-3; no firm D call. The germline V gene encodes CDR1 MNHEY and CDR2 SVGEGT. V gave up 5 bases and J gave up 0 bases, with 8 bases separating them. The CDR3 has 14 residues.

This clone was recorded many times. The genes are TRBV10-2 and TRBJ1-6; TRBD1 matches 7 bases. This CDR3 is 15 amino acids long. V lost 3 bases to trimming and J lost 9 bases; unmatched junction nucleotides: 8. Germline lookup yields CDR1 WSHSY and CDR2 SAAADI. DNA of the CDR3: TGCGCCAGCAGTGAACGTCCAGGGGGAGTTTCACCCCTCCACTTT. Protein: CASSERPGGVSPLHF.

With respect to this clone: At one of its ends the junction is not consistent with the germline gene, which may arise from a read error. This specimen includes other DNA sequences encoding the same CDR3. CDR3 region: CASSYAPNTGELFF. The DNA of the CDR3 is TGTGCCAGCAGTTACGCCCCGAATACCGGGGAGCTGTTTTTT. The chain uses TRBV6-2 or TRBV6-3 and TRBJ2-2; D gene ambiguous. Germline assignment: CDR1 MNHEY and CDR2 SVGEGT. This CDR3 contains 14 residues.

Ten or more counts support this clone. This chain uses TRBV6-1 with TRBJ2-2, with D possibly matching TRBD2 (5 bases). CDR1 is MNHNS and CDR2 is SASEGT in the germline V gene. CDR3 length: 13 amino acids. The V end was cut by 5 bases, the J end by 7 bases, with 11 bases between. The CDR3 nucleotides are TGTGCCAGCAGTTGGGAGTTGGGCGGGGAGCTGTTTTTT. This gives the protein CASSWELGGELFF.

This clone was counted at least ten times. The chain employs TRBV4-2 and TRBJ2-3, with 10 bases fitting TRBD2. The V segment lost 4 bases and the J segment 4 bases; nucleotides outside the gene matches: 2. The length of the CDR3 is 14 residues. Germline CDR1 LGHNA, CDR2 YNFKEQ. As DNA, the CDR3 is TGTGCCAGCAGCCGGACTAGCGGCGCAGATACGCAGTATTTT. Encoded protein: CASSRTSGADTQYF.

This clone was seen at least ten times. The chain is built from TRBV25-1 and TRBJ1-2, with D tentatively TRBD1 (6 bases). Germline lookup yields CDR1 MGHDK and CDR2 SYGVNS. Trimming took off 5 bases at V and 4 bases at J, with 14 bases between the two ends. The CDR3 is made up of 14 amino acids. CDR3 in DNA: TGTGCCAGCAGTCACGGTGGGGGCAGCTATGGCTACACCTTC. Its protein product is CASSHGGGSYGYTF.

Ten or more counts support this clone. This chain uses TRBV12-3 or TRBV12-4 with TRBJ2-5; possible D gene TRBD1, 6 bases. V was clipped by 3 bases and J by 3 bases, with 11 bases between them. The CDR3 is 14 amino acids. The CDR3 region is CASSLLGQEETQYF. As DNA, the CDR3 is TGTGCCAGCAGTTTGTTGGGACAAGAAGAGACCCAGTACTTC.

This clone was seen ten or more times. V is TRBV18 and J is TRBJ2-3; 9 bases are a match to TRBD1. This CDR3 contains 16 residues. CDR1 KGHSH and CDR2 LQKENI come from the germline V gene. The V segment lost 6 bases and the J segment 3 bases; nucleotides outside the gene matches: 10. The DNA of the CDR3 is TGTGCCAGCTCCGACCTAATTGGGACAGGGACAGATACGCAGTATTTT. This sequence encodes CASSDLIGTGTDTQYF.

This clone was seen ten or more times. The genes are TRBV7-4 and TRBJ1-1, with D possibly TRBD1 on 5 matching bases. CDR1 and CDR2 (germline): SGHVT, SQSDAQ. The ends were cut back, 7 bases at V and 2 bases at J, with 17 bases in the middle. The CDR3 has 15 residues. The DNA of the CDR3 is TGTGCCAGCACCCCGATCCCAGGGATTAACACTGAAGCTTTCTTT. Translation: CASTPIPGINTEAFF. The full variable domain, in which reference TRBV7-4 and TRBJ1-1 provide the parts outside the CDR3, is GAGVSQSPRYKVAKRGRDVALRCDSISGHVTLYWYRQTLGQGSEVLTYSQSDAQRDKSGRPSGRFSAERPERSVSTLKIQRTEQGDSAVYLCASTPIPGINTEAFFGQGTRLTVV.